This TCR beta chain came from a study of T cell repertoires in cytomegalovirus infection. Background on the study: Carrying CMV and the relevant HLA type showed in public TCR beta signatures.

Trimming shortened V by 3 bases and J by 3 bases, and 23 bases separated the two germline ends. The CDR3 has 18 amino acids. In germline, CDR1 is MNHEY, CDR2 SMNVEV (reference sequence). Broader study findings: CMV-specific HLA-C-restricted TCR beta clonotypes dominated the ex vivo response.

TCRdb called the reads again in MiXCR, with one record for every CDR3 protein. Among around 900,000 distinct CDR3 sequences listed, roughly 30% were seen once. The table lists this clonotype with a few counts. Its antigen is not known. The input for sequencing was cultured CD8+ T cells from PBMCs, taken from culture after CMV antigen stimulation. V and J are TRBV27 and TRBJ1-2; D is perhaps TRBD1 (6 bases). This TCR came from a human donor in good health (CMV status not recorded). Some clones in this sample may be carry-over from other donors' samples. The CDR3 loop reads CASSLGGGQSSVYYGYTF. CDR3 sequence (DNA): TGTGCCAGCAGTTTGGGGGGGGGGCAGAGTTCCGTCTACTATGGCTACACCTTC.